This T cell receptor beta chain was identified during a study of T cell repertoires in cytomegalovirus infection. The germline CDR1 and CDR2 sequences are SEHNR and FQNEAQ (reference sequence). Trimming left V 7 bases short and J 11 bases short, with 23 bases between. This CDR3 comprises 14 residues. One entry per CDR3 protein results from TCRdb running MiXCR on the reads. Seen here are a few hundred thousand distinct CDR3 sequences, more than 9% observed once, and the top ten hold around 4.1%. This receptor was obtained from a human donor in good health (CMV status not recorded). Some clones in this sample may be carry-over from other donors' samples. The specimen sequenced was PBMCs. The V and J genes are TRBV7-9 and TRBJ1-2; TRBD1 is a possible D gene (5 bases). The CDR3 coding sequence is TGTGCCAGCACCACGGGGCTCGGGGAGCGTCGTTACACCTTC. Encoded protein: CASTTGLGERRYTF.